Listed below are T cell receptor beta chains from one sample, sequenced in a study of blood T cell repertoires in COVID-19. This table comes from immunoSEQ multiplex PCR, and its TCRdb copy is limited to in-frame clones, with some not included. The table includes roughly 160,000 clones, roughly 90% detected once. Sequenced: peripheral blood. These receptors all come from a woman in her fifties or sixties who had recovered from COVID-19. CDR3s include the opening cysteine and the closing phenylalanine or tryptophan. D genes are given only for firm matches. The listing skips clone size in some rows; elsewhere it reads once, few, many or a size class.

clone_size | d_call | v_call | cdr3_aa
. | . | TRBV7-6 | CATSPVQETQYF
. | . | TRBV6-5 | CASSQRDWGGGYTF
. | TRBD2 | TRBV15 | CATSRAPAGRYNEQFF
. | TRBD1 | TRBV4-1 | CASSQRATGEPGDQPQHF
. | TRBD1 | TRBV15 | CATSRDGTGSSEQYF
. | . | TRBV9 | CASSVDLSPGYTEAFF
. | . | TRBV28 | CASSLLASTEAFF
. | . | TRBV7-9 | CASSYTGRGTDTQYF
. | TRBD1 | TRBV19 | CASSTGDSLKRGNEQFF
once | . | TRBV7-9 | CASSLAGRPYEQYF
few | TRBD1 | TRBV10-3 | CASAGGLNSPLHF
. | . | TRBV28 | CASTPPGAVHEQYF